These 26 T cell receptor beta chains were all obtained from the same sample, sequenced in a study of T-cell memory formation after mild COVID-19. TCRdb fed the 5' RACE reads into MiXCR, producing one record per CDR3 protein. The sample includes 150,000 to 200,000 distinct CDR3 sequences, roughly 12% of them seen just once. The material sequenced was PBMCs or a T cell subset sorted from them (not recorded which). Receptor source: a man in his late teens or twenties who had mild COVID-19 (a few samples of this study predate the infection). Cell type and time point are not known.

V is TRBV7-2 and J is TRBJ1-1; D remains unclear. Germline CDR1 reads SGHTA; CDR2 reads FQGNSA. The V and J ends lost 1 base and 0 bases respectively, with 12 bases between them. There are 16 residues in the CDR3. The CDR3, as DNA: TGTGCCAGCAGCTTAGACGGCAGCCCGGTGAACACTGAAGCTTTCTTT. It yields the protein CASSLDGSPVNTEAFF.

The table lists this clonotype with a few counts. This sequence joins TRBV12-3 or TRBV12-4 and TRBJ1-6, with 7 nucleotides matching TRBD1. This CDR3 comprises 14 residues. V was clipped by 6 bases and J by 9 bases; unmatched bases: 8. CDR3 sequence (DNA): TGTGCCAGCAGGGGACAGTCTAGGGGTTCACCCCTCCACTTT. The encoded protein is CASRGQSRGSPLHF.

The rearrangement links TRBV20-1 to TRBJ2-2; 7 bases match TRBD2. Germline V lookup: CDR1 DFQATT, CDR2 SNEGSKA (reference sequence). V was clipped by 0 bases and J by 7 bases; unmatched bases: 5. The CDR3 loop spans 14 amino acids. The CDR3 region is CSARDASGGGELFF. Written as DNA, the CDR3 is TGCAGTGCTAGAGATGCTAGCGGAGGCGGGGAGCTGTTTTTT.

This clonotype was observed at least ten times. This sequence joins TRBV7-2 and TRBJ2-3; a weak D match, TRBD1 (7 bases). Trimming removed 7 bases from V and 0 bases from J, with 14 bases in between. CDR1 and CDR2 from the germline V gene are SGHTA and FQGNSA. The CDR3 totals 15 residues. CDR3 loop: CASTPGGPSTDTQYF. CDR3 nucleotides: TGTGCCAGCACCCCAGGGGGGCCCAGCACAGATACGCAGTATTTT.

This clonotype was observed a handful of times. The J gene is TRBJ1-1, the V gene TRBV29-1; D ambiguous. From germline, CDR1 is SQVTM and CDR2 ANQGSEA. Deletions cut 4 bases from V and 4 bases from J, with 13 bases between. This CDR3 is 13 amino acids long. The CDR3 coding sequence is TGCAGCGTTGTTATGTTCGCGGCCACTGAAGCTTTCTTT. Translating gives CSVVMFAATEAFF. The full variable domain, rest sourced from reference TRBV29-1 and TRBJ1-1, is SAVISQKPSRDICQRGTSLTIQCQVDSQVTMMFWYRQQPGQSLTLIATANQGSEATYESGFVIDKFPISRPNLTFSTLTVSNMSPEDSSIYLCSVVMFAATEAFFGQGTRLTVV.

This clonotype occurred a few times. The chain carries TRBV7-2 and TRBJ2-6; D remains unclear. The CDR3 has 15 residues. V lost 0 bases and J 4 bases, leaving 7 bases between the germline ends. Germline CDR1 SGHTA, CDR2 FQGNSA. Written as DNA, the CDR3 is TGTGCCAGCAGCTTAGCAGGGTACGGGGCCAACGTCCTGACTTTC. This gives the protein CASSLAGYGANVLTF. Together with reference TRBV7-2 and TRBJ2-6, the CDR3 gives the full variable domain: GAGVSQSPSNKVTEKGKDVELRCDPISGHTALYWYRQSLGQGLEFLIYFQGNSAPDKSGLPSDRFSAERTGGSVSTLTIQRTQQEDSAVYLCASSLAGYGANVLTFGAGSRLTVL.

This clonotype was seen at least ten times. The rearrangement links TRBV12-3 or TRBV12-4 to TRBJ1-2; TRBD1 is a possible D gene (5 bases). Trimming pared 6 bases from V and 5 bases from J, leaving 10 bases between. The CDR3 runs 12 residues. DNA of the CDR3: TGTGCCAGCAGGATGCGGGGGTATGGCTACACCTTC. Its translation: CASRMRGYGYTF.

The rearrangement uses TRBV19 and TRBJ1-2; D may be TRBD1 (6 bases). CDR1 LNHDA and CDR2 SQIVND come from the germline V gene (reference sequence). Trimming removed 7 bases from V and 4 bases from J, with 10 bases in between. The CDR3 is 12 amino acids. CDR3 bases: TGTGCCAGTAAAGGGGGAGTCTATGGCTACACCTTC. Its translation: CASKGGVYGYTF.

The chain is built from TRBV19 and TRBJ1-1; no clear D gene. Trimming took 4 bases from V and 4 from J, leaving 13 bases between them. From germline, CDR1 is LNHDA and CDR2 SQIVND (reference sequence). CDR3 length: 14 residues. The CDR3 loop is CASSSSYPATEAFF. The CDR3, as DNA: TGTGCCAGTAGTAGTTCATATCCAGCCACTGAAGCTTTCTTT.

Ten or more counts support this clonotype. The chain couples TRBV20-1 to TRBJ1-2; 7 bases map to TRBD1. This CDR3 contains 15 residues. The germline gives CDR1 DFQATT, CDR2 SNEGSKA (reference sequence). V lost 6 bases, J lost 4 bases, and 14 bases stayed unmatched. In nucleotides, the CDR3 is TGCAGTGCACGGGACAGATCGCTTGGCCTCTATGGCTACACCTTC. Amino acids: CSARDRSLGLYGYTF.

This chain connects TRBV9 to TRBJ2-3, with a weak D call TRBD2 (6 bases). V was cut by 2 bases and J by 3 bases, with 16 bases left in between. CDR1 and CDR2 (germline): SGDLS, YYNGEE. The CDR3 has 16 amino acids. CDR3 sequence (DNA): TGTGCCAGCAGCGTCCTCCCGACTGGGGGGACAGATACGCAGTATTTT. It is translated as CASSVLPTGGTDTQYF.

V is TRBV20-1 and J is TRBJ1-5; tentative D call: TRBD1 (5 bases). Germline V CDR1 and CDR2: DFQATT, SNEGSKA (reference sequence). The CDR3 extends over 16 amino acids. Trimming pared 3 bases from V and 0 bases from J, leaving 15 bases between. The CDR3 nucleotides read TGCAGTGCTAGTAAACCCGACAGAGATAGCAATCAGCCCCAGCATTTT. This gives the protein CSASKPDRDSNQPQHF.

The chain is built from TRBV7-2 and TRBJ1-2; no firm D call. The CDR3 runs 12 residues. CDR1 and CDR2 (germline): SGHTA, FQGNSA. V gave up 7 bases and J gave up 4 bases, with 10 bases separating them. The CDR3 spells CASTRVGYGYTF. Here the CDR3 DNA reads TGTGCCAGCACCCGAGTAGGCTATGGCTACACCTTC.

The genes are TRBV7-3 and TRBJ2-3; the match to TRBD2 covers 8 bases. CDR1 SGHTA and CDR2 FQGTGA come from the germline V gene. The CDR3 covers 16 residues. V gave up 4 bases and J gave up 4 bases; unmatched junction bases: 10. The CDR3 spells CASSSGERGLADTQYF. CDR3 in DNA: TGTGCCAGCAGCTCCGGGGAGCGGGGGCTAGCAGATACGCAGTATTTT.

The chain couples TRBV7-9 to TRBJ1-1, with D perhaps matching TRBD1 (5 bases). CDR3 length: 15 amino acids. V was cut by 0 bases and J by 3 bases, with 11 bases left in between. Looked up from germline, CDR1 is SEHNR and CDR2 is FQNEAQ (reference sequence). The DNA of the CDR3 is TGTGCCAGCAGCTTAGCGCGGGGGAGGGACACTGAAGCTTTCTTT. It translates to CASSLARGRDTEAFF.

This clonotype occurred many times. The gene calls are TRBV5-1 and TRBJ2-3; 7 nucleotides line up with TRBD2. The germline V gene has CDR1 SGHRS and CDR2 YFSETQ. The CDR3 contains 14 residues. V was pared by 1 base and J by 6 bases, with 5 bases of the junction left unmatched. In DNA form, the CDR3 reads TGCGCCAGCAGCTTGCGTGGTAGCGGGGATACGCAGTATTTT. It yields the protein CASSLRGSGDTQYF.

This clonotype was observed at least ten times. The chain joins TRBV14 to TRBJ1-1; D is possibly TRBD1 (5 bases). The CDR3 covers 16 residues. V lost 3 bases, J lost 5 bases, and 19 bases lay in between. The V gene's germline CDR1 is SGHDN and CDR2 FVKESK. This chain's CDR3 is CASSHLIRDEFTEAFF. CDR3 DNA: TGTGCCAGCAGCCACCTGATCCGGGACGAGTTTACTGAAGCTTTCTTT.

The CDR3 nucleotides are TGCAGCGTTGAAAGGTGGAAAAAGGTGTTTTTT. It encodes CSVERWKKVFF. The chain uses TRBV29-1 and TRBJ1-4; D call uncertain. Germline loops: CDR1 SQVTM, CDR2 ANQGSEA. V shed 2 bases and J shed 15 bases, with 13 bases lying between them. The CDR3 runs 11 residues. The full variable domain, its missing parts supplied by reference TRBV29-1 and TRBJ1-4, is SAVISQKPSRDICQRGTSLTIQCQVDSQVTMMFWYRQQPGQSLTLIATANQGSEATYESGFVIDKFPISRPNLTFSTLTVSNMSPEDSSIYLCSVERWKKVFFGSGTQLSVL.

This chain uses TRBV7-2 with TRBJ2-5; no clear D gene. Germline V lookup: CDR1 SGHTA, CDR2 FQGNSA. V lost 5 bases and J lost 2, with 9 bases in between. This CDR3 contains 13 residues. In DNA form, the CDR3 reads TGTGCCAGCAGCCCCCCCGCTCAAGAGACCCAGTACTTC. Protein product: CASSPPAQETQYF.

The J gene is TRBJ1-1, the V gene TRBV6-6; the D gene is possibly TRBD1 (5 bases). The CDR3 loop spans 13 amino acids. Trimming stripped 10 bases from V and 1 base from J, with 13 bases between. Germline CDR1 is MNHNY and CDR2 is SVGAGI (reference sequence). CDR3 sequence (DNA): TGTGCCACCTTTGGAGGGGCGAACACTGAAGCTTTCTTT. It yields the protein CATFGGANTEAFF.

The chain joins TRBV11-3 to TRBJ2-3; unclear D gene. The CDR3 length is 17 residues. Trimming left V 5 bases short and J 0 bases short, with 18 bases between. The germline V gene encodes CDR1 SGHNT and CDR2 YENEEA. The CDR3 bases are TGTGCCAGCAGCCCGTCAAATCCGGCAGGCAGCACAGATACGCAGTATTTT. Protein sequence: CASSPSNPAGSTDTQYF.

The V gene is TRBV5-5, the J gene TRBJ2-6; TRBD1 is a possible D gene (5 bases). Germline V lookup: CDR1 SGHKS, CDR2 YYEKEE (reference sequence). With 0 bases removed from V and 2 bases from J, the gap between germline ends came to 12 bases. This CDR3 is built from 17 residues. This CDR3 reads CASSLGRVLPGANVLTF. In DNA form, the CDR3 reads TGTGCCAGCAGCTTGGGCAGGGTCCTCCCTGGGGCCAACGTCCTGACTTTC.

This clonotype was counted a few times. The rearrangement joins TRBV24-1 to TRBJ2-3; the D is unclear. The CDR3 totals 11 residues. The germline CDR1 and CDR2 sequences are KGHDR and SFDVKD. V shed 9 bases and J shed 10 bases, with 13 bases lying between them. The CDR3 sequence is CATGDPRSQYF. CDR3 DNA sequence: TGTGCCACCGGGGATCCTAGGTCGCAGTATTTT.

On this clonotype itself: This is likely a read error, given that the CDR3 carries no conserved phenylalanine or tryptophan at its end. No DNA is shown, since the ends of the CDR3 on it are uncertain; the CDR3 is the one TCRdb lists. The chain has TRBV12-2 and TRBJ2-5. TRBV12-2 is an annotated pseudogene. The CDR3 is 14 residues long, ends included. CDR3 sequence reads: CASRLGSSQETQYI.

The chain is built from TRBV28 and TRBJ2-7; D is possibly TRBD1 or TRBD2 (5 bases each). The CDR3 extends over 12 amino acids. Trimming left V 4 bases short and J 7 bases short, with 11 bases between. Germline values: CDR1 MDHEN, CDR2 SYDVKM. CDR3 sequence reads: CASSSGTSEQYV. CDR3 sequence (DNA): TGTGCCAGCAGTTCAGGGACGTCGGAGCAGTACGTC.

This sequence joins TRBV4-2 and TRBJ2-2, with 11 nucleotides matching TRBD2. The CDR3 runs to 16 residues. The V gene end was trimmed by 4 bases and the J gene end by 6 bases; junction bases not matched to a gene: 7. Germline lookup yields CDR1 LGHNA and CDR2 YNFKEQ. CDR3 sequence (DNA): TGTGCCAGCAGCCTGAATAGCGGGGGGGCCTCCGGGGAGCTGTTTTTT. Translating it yields CASSLNSGGASGELFF.